This T cell receptor (beta chain) was captured by sequencing in a study of OX40 agonist ivuxolimab in advanced cancers. About the research overall: Three patients, one with hepatocellular carcinoma and two with cutaneous melanoma, achieved partial responses. The study's findings and limits: At doses 0.1 to 3.0 mg/kg, CD4+ and CD8+ clones expanded.

As concerns this clone: The antigen remains unidentified.

The data were produced by immunoSEQ multiplex PCR, yet TCRdb's version contains in-frame clones alone and is incomplete. The data show 13,000 to 15,000 clones, with roughly 80% seen just once and under 35% held by the top ten. The CDR3 spans 15 residues. Between the trimmed V and J ends, which lost 7 bases and 9 bases, there was a span of 22 bases. Germline lookup yields CDR1 WNHNN and CDR2 SYGVQD (reference sequence). With baseline, cycle 4 day 1, and cycle 7 day 1 as timepoints, blood was sampled. Specimen: CD4+ or CD8+ T cells sorted from blood, collected in a trial of the OX40 agonist ivuxolimab. The receptor's source is an adult with an advanced solid tumor such as melanoma, head and neck, liver or kidney cancer. V gene TRBV10-1 combines with J gene TRBJ2-1; perhaps TRBD2 as D (6 bases). DNA of the CDR3: TGCGCCAGCACCATCAGCGGGTTCCTTTCCAGTGAGCAGTTCTTC. The encoded protein is CASTISGFLSSEQFF.